This T cell receptor (beta chain) was obtained from a study of blood T cells in healthy people across ages. In regard to this clonotype: Its antigen is not identified.

Alongside a J-beta primer mix, a sample-barcoded 5' primer served in a second PCR lasting roughly 7 to 11 cycles. Each sample yielded at least 2.5 million CDR3-containing paired-end reads. Each CDR3 protein is one row after TCRdb ran MiXCR on the 5' RACE reads. The profile shows about 640,000 distinct CDR3 sequences, roughly 31% of them singletons. Whole-study results and caveats: Researchers deemed the diversity estimates from one million T cells underestimates. Older age went with lower TCR beta diversity per million T cells, in a roughly linear way.

Germline assignment: CDR1 SGHVS and CDR2 FNYEAQ. The CDR3 totals 14 residues. With V trimmed by 5 bases and J by 8 bases, 9 bases remained unmatched. The sample comprised blood. This chain uses TRBV7-6 with TRBJ2-1, with 7 bases that match TRBD1. This sequence originates from a woman of 80 years or more in good health. In DNA form, the CDR3 reads TGTGCCAGCAGCCCGGGACAGACTTACGATGAGCAGTTCTTC. It translates to CASSPGQTYDEQFF.